Each of the 15 T cell receptor beta chains below was sequenced from the same sample in a study of shared clonotypes between healthy human individuals. TCRdb's copy holds only in-frame clones and misses some; the assay was immunoSEQ multiplex PCR. The data show roughly 850,000 clones, with about 96% seen just once and less than 0.25% held by the top ten. Terminally differentiated effector memory CD45RA+ cells were excluded from the naive CD8 cells, which were CD45RO-negative and positively selected for CCR7. Sample: naive CD8+ T cells sorted from blood. The receptors were sampled from a man aged 30 to 45 in good health.

This CDR3 is CATSRDRRQEQFF. CDR3 nucleotide sequence: TGTGCCACCAGCAGAGATCGACGGCAAGAGCAGTTCTTC. The rearrangement uses TRBV15 and TRBJ2-1; D is unclear. Germline V CDR1 and CDR2: LNHNV, YYDKDF (reference sequence). V lost 0 bases and J 10 bases, leaving 10 bases between the germline ends. This CDR3 has 13 residues.

This chain joins TRBV10-3 and TRBJ2-7; 10 nucleotides align to TRBD2. The CDR3 sequence is 14 residues long. Germline V gene sequence: CDR1 ENHRY, CDR2 SYGVKD. Trimming removed 6 bases from V and 5 bases from J; junction bases left unmatched: 7. CDR3 DNA sequence: TGTGCCATCAGGGAACTAGCGGGAACTAACGAGCAGTACTTC. It encodes CAIRELAGTNEQYF.

The chain is built from TRBV7-9 and TRBJ1-5, with D tentatively TRBD1 (6 bases). The CDR3 loop spans 15 amino acids. The ends were cut back, 1 base at V and 4 bases at J, with 11 bases in the middle. Germline values: CDR1 SEHNR, CDR2 FQNEAQ (reference sequence). CDR3 protein: CASSLDRERNQPQHF. The CDR3 bases are TGTGCCAGCAGCTTAGACAGGGAAAGAAATCAGCCCCAGCATTTT.

This sequence joins TRBV11-2 and TRBJ2-1; 15 bases fit TRBD2. The germline CDR1 and CDR2 sequences are SGHAT and FQNNGV. CDR3 length equals 18 residues. With V trimmed by 5 bases and J by 5 bases, 10 bases remained unmatched. In DNA form, the CDR3 reads TGTGCCAGCAGCCCCGGGACTAGCGGGAGGTATTTAAACAATGAGCAGTTCTTC. This codes for CASSPGTSGRYLNNEQFF.

The rearrangement uses TRBV11-2 and TRBJ2-7; D is undetermined. The CDR3 sequence is 12 residues long. V was clipped by 5 bases and J by 2 bases, with 7 bases between them. Germline V lookup: CDR1 SGHAT, CDR2 FQNNGV. CDR3 sequence reads: CASSHPAYEQYF. The CDR3 DNA reads as TGTGCCAGCAGCCACCCCGCCTACGAGCAGTACTTC.

The V call is TRBV4-1, the J call TRBJ1-2; 10 positions match TRBD1. Germline CDR1 and CDR2: MGHRA and YSYEKL. The CDR3 covers 13 residues. The J segment lost 2 bases and the V segment lost 6 bases, leaving 0 bases of the junction unmatched. The CDR3 is CASRGQGNYGYTF. Here the CDR3 DNA reads TGCGCCAGCAGGGGACAGGGGAACTATGGCTACACCTTC.

This chain uses TRBV7-8 with TRBJ2-3; TRBD1 agrees at 7 bases. This CDR3 spans 17 amino acids. The germline V gene encodes CDR1 SGHVS and CDR2 FQNEAQ. Trimming removed 2 bases from V and 3 bases from J; junction bases left unmatched: 11. DNA for the CDR3: TGTGCCAGCAGCTTACCCTTATCAAGACAGGGAACAGATACGCAGTATTTT. Amino acid sequence: CASSLPLSRQGTDTQYF.

The sample holds one count of this clone. This sequence joins TRBV7-6 and TRBJ2-7; D is perhaps TRBD2 (6 bases). With 3 bases removed from V and 4 bases from J, the gap between germline ends came to 13 bases. In germline, CDR1 is SGHVS, CDR2 FNYEAQ. The CDR3 has 14 residues. The CDR3 loop reads CASSFGGIVYEQYF. The CDR3, as DNA: TGTGCCAGCAGCTTCGGCGGGATAGTATACGAGCAGTACTTC.

This chain links TRBV15 with TRBJ2-5; tentatively, D is TRBD2 (6 bases). CDR3 length: 16 residues. CDR1 and CDR2 (germline): LNHNV, YYDKDF (reference sequence). V was pared by 1 base and J by 1 base, with 13 bases between. CDR3 residues: CATSRARGLLQETQYF. In nucleotides, the CDR3 is TGTGCCACCAGCAGAGCTCGGGGACTTCTCCAAGAGACCCAGTACTTC. Drawing the rest from reference TRBV15 and TRBJ2-5, the complete variable domain is DAMVIQNPRYQVTQFGKPVTLSCSQTLNHNVMYWYQQKSSQAPKLLFHYYDKDFNNEADTPDNFQSRRPNTSFCFLDIRSPGLGDTAMYLCATSRARGLLQETQYFGPGTRLLVL.

Points on this clone: The sample carries other DNA sequences with the same CDR3. This chain links TRBV19 with TRBJ2-7; 10 bases match TRBD1. CDR1 is LNHDA and CDR2 is SQIVND in the germline V gene (reference sequence). The V segment lost 3 bases and the J segment 3 bases; nucleotides outside the gene matches: 2. The CDR3 runs 14 residues. CDR3 sequence (DNA): TGTGCCAGTAGTATGACAGGGGGCAGCTACGAGCAGTACTTC. It translates to CASSMTGGSYEQYF. Combining the CDR3 with reference TRBV19 and TRBJ2-7 gives the whole variable domain DGGITQSPKYLFRKEGQNVTLSCEQNLNHDAMYWYRQDPGQGLRLIYYSQIVNDFQKGDIAEGYSVSREKKESFPLTVTSAQKNPTAFYLCASSMTGGSYEQYFGPGTRLTVT.

This chain joins TRBV7-8 and TRBJ1-1; D is uncertain. Per germline, CDR1 SGHVS and CDR2 FQNEAQ. Trimming left V 1 base short and J 3 bases short, with 9 bases between. The CDR3 consists of 14 residues. CDR3 region: CASSLVYPDTEAFF. For the CDR3, the DNA is TGTGCCAGCAGCTTAGTCTACCCGGACACTGAAGCTTTCTTT.

As to this clone: One end of the junction varies from germline; a read error may be responsible. The chain links TRBV7-7 to TRBJ1-1; D not certain. There are 13 residues in the CDR3. The germline CDR1 and CDR2 sequences are SSHAT and FNYEAQ (reference sequence). The CDR3 DNA reads TGTGCTAGCAGCCAGACCGTCGACACTGAAGCTTTCTTT. Its protein is CASSQTVDTEAFF. Based on the CDR3 plus reference TRBV7-7 and TRBJ1-1, the full variable domain is GAGVSQSPRYKVTKRGQDVTLRCDPISSHATLYWYQQALGQGPEFLTYFNYEAQPDKSGLPSDRFSAERPEGSISTLTIQRTEQRDSAMYRCASSQTVDTEAFFGQGTRLTVV.

J is TRBJ2-3 and V is TRBV13; D tentatively reads TRBD1 or TRBD2 (5 bases each). This CDR3 spans 13 amino acids. Germline V gene lookup returns CDR1 PRHDT and CDR2 FYEKMQ (reference sequence). The V end lost 4 bases, the J end lost 11 bases, and 16 bases lay between the germline ends. The CDR3 DNA follows: TGTGCCAGCAGCTCCATAGCCGGGACCCAGCAGTATTTT. Encoded protein: CASSSIAGTQQYF.

The chain joins TRBV7-9 to TRBJ2-7; D not resolved. CDR1 and CDR2 (germline): SEHNR, FQNEAQ (reference sequence). CDR3 length: 13 amino acids. The V end lost 5 bases, the J end lost 2 bases, and 10 bases lay between the germline ends. This chain's CDR3 is CASSPREAYEQYF. For the CDR3, the DNA is TGTGCCAGCAGCCCGCGCGAGGCCTACGAGCAGTACTTC.

The chain joins TRBV10-3 to TRBJ1-1; D not resolved. This CDR3 is 14 amino acids long. Germline V gene sequence: CDR1 ENHRY, CDR2 SYGVKD. Trimming took 10 bases from V and 4 from J, leaving 19 bases between them. CDR3 sequence: CATSAGLIGTEAFF. The CDR3 DNA reads as TGTGCCACCTCGGCCGGGTTGATTGGCACTGAAGCTTTCTTT.